These 3 T cell receptor beta chains originate from one sample sequenced in a study of technical replicates of blood from a few donors. The repertoire was sequenced with immunoSEQ multiplex PCR; TCRdb's copy has only in-frame clones and lacks some. The sample has more than 75,000 clones; about 95% are singletons. Sequenced material: T cells isolated from PBMCs. These receptors were obtained from a human donor in good health.

This chain connects TRBV29-1 to TRBJ1-4; D is unresolved. The CDR3 has 14 residues. Germline V gene data show CDR1 as SQVTM and CDR2 as ANQGSEA. V was shortened by 6 bases and J by 0 bases, with 11 bases between the two germline ends. As DNA, the CDR3 is TGCAGCGTCGCAGAGGGAACAACTAATGAAAAACTGTTTTTT. Translation: CSVAEGTTNEKLFF.

The gene calls are TRBV10-3 and TRBJ2-7; 8 bases are shared with TRBD2. The germline CDR1 and CDR2 sequences are ENHRY and SYGVKD. This CDR3 comprises 16 residues. The junction had 6 bases not matched to a gene; V was cut back by 2 bases and J by 0 bases. The CDR3 bases are TGTGCCATCAGTGAGCCGAACGGGAGGGTCTCCTACGAGCAGTACTTC. This gives the protein CAISEPNGRVSYEQYF.

The chain employs TRBV29-1 and TRBJ2-7; 10 bases agree with TRBD1. V shed 2 bases, J shed 3 bases, and the junction held 7 bases outside the gene matches. This CDR3 is built from 15 residues. Germline V lookup: CDR1 SQVTM, CDR2 ANQGSEA. The CDR3 loop reads CSVEKEGTGDYEQYF. CDR3 DNA sequence: TGCAGCGTTGAAAAGGAGGGGACAGGGGACTACGAGCAGTACTTC.